A single sample is the source of the 19 T cell receptor beta chains below, sequenced in a study of regulatory T cells in long-lasting Graves disease. For TCR beta, libraries came from iRepertoire HTBI primers and Arm-PCR of CDR3 regions. MiXCR, applied by TCRdb to the multiplex PCR reads, yields one record per CDR3 protein. The table includes some 500,000 distinct CDR3 sequences, roughly 14% detected once. The time point here: newly diagnosed GD, antithyroid drugs for less than 3 months. After RNA was extracted from PBMCs, the TCR library was made from it. This sample also appeared in a second study, on T cells in Graves' hyperthyroidism and ophthalmopathy.

The sample here was peripheral blood mononuclear cells (PBMCs), taken at new diagnosis, from a patient treated with antithyroid drugs. These receptors all stem from a man in his thirties or forties with Graves disease.

Ten or more counts support this clonotype. The V and J genes are TRBV20-1 and TRBJ2-5; 7 bases map to TRBD2. CDR3 size: 15 residues. The V segment lost 3 bases and the J segment 4 bases; nucleotides outside the gene matches: 11. Germline V gene lookup returns CDR1 DFQATT and CDR2 SNEGSKA (reference sequence). The CDR3 region has the DNA TGCAGTGCTAGCCCAATGGGGGGGGATGGAGAGACCCAGTACTTC. Its translation is CSASPMGGDGETQYF.

The chain has TRBV6-9 and TRBJ2-1; 7 bases are a match to TRBD2. The germline gives CDR1 MNHGY, CDR2 SVAAGI. The CDR3 loop spans 14 amino acids. With 3 bases clipped from V and 8 bases from J, the junction kept 7 bases outside the gene matches. The CDR3 protein is CASSYGLVRDEQFF. CDR3 DNA sequence: TGTGCCAGCAGTTACGGACTAGTTCGGGATGAGCAGTTCTTC.

This clonotype has a handful of counts. The chain carries TRBV10-2 and TRBJ2-5, with TRBD1 as a possible D gene (5 bases). Germline V CDR1 and CDR2: WSHSY, SAAADI. The CDR3 loop spans 15 amino acids. V was clipped by 6 bases and J by 5 bases, with 19 bases between them. The CDR3, as DNA: TGCGCCAGCAGCAACAGGAACAGGTTCGGGGAGACCCAGTACTTC. It encodes CASSNRNRFGETQYF.

This clonotype was seen repeatedly, ten times or more. This chain connects TRBV12-3 or TRBV12-4 to TRBJ1-1, with a tentative D call TRBD1 (6 bases). The V gene lost 3 bases and the J gene lost 12 bases, with 20 bases spanning the gap. The CDR3 runs 14 residues. CDR3 coding DNA: TGTGCCAGCAGTTTTGGGGGGGCTCAGGGCAGGACTTTCTTT. The encoded protein is CASSFGGAQGRTFF.

This clonotype showed up many times. This chain links TRBV29-1 with TRBJ2-3, with D uncertain. Trimming shortened V by 0 bases and J by 4 bases, and 14 bases separated the two germline ends. CDR1 is SQVTM and CDR2 is ANQGSEA in the germline V gene. CDR3 length equals 15 residues. CDR3 loop: CSVEDLSPWADTQYF. The CDR3 DNA sequence: TGCAGCGTTGAAGATCTAAGTCCCTGGGCAGATACGCAGTATTTT.

This clonotype was recorded many times. The chain joins TRBV6-2 or TRBV6-3 to TRBJ2-5, with 9 bases matching TRBD1. CDR1 is MNHEY, CDR2 SVGEGT, per germline. This CDR3 has 15 amino acids. The trim removed 5 bases at V and 2 bases at J, leaving 6 bases unmatched. The CDR3 region has the DNA TGTGCCAGCAGTGTGACGGACAGGGGTCAAGAGACCCAGTACTTC. This sequence encodes CASSVTDRGQETQYF.

The chain uses TRBV5-1 and TRBJ1-1, with unresolved D. The CDR3 runs to 15 residues. Germline loops: CDR1 SGHRS, CDR2 YFSETQ. Trimming pared 4 bases from V and 1 base from J, leaving 14 bases between. The CDR3 DNA sequence: TGCGCCAGCAGCCCCTTGGGGAGACAGAACACTGAAGCTTTCTTT. The encoded protein is CASSPLGRQNTEAFF.

This clonotype was detected ten times or more. The chain carries TRBV7-8 and TRBJ1-1; D is possibly TRBD1 (5 bases). The ends were cut back, 5 bases at V and 0 bases at J, with 16 bases in the middle. CDR1 SGHVS and CDR2 FQNEAQ come from the germline V gene. The CDR3 has 16 amino acids. CDR3 amino acids: CASSIILGGLNTEAFF. In DNA, the CDR3 is TGTGCCAGCAGCATAATCCTCGGGGGACTGAACACTGAAGCTTTCTTT. Full variable domain (outside the CDR3, taken from reference TRBV7-8 and TRBJ1-1): GAGVSQSPRYKVAKRGQDVALRCDPISGHVSLFWYQQALGQGPEFLTYFQNEAQLDKSGLPSDRFFAERPEGSVSTLKIQRTQQEDSAVYLCASSIILGGLNTEAFFGQGTRLTVV.

This clonotype has at least ten counts. The rearrangement links TRBV2 to TRBJ2-2; the D gene is possibly TRBD1 (6 bases). Germline V CDR1 and CDR2: SNHLY, FYNNEI. This CDR3 comprises 14 residues. V was clipped by 7 bases and J by 2 bases, with 11 bases between them. CDR3 nucleotide sequence: TGTGCCAGCAATCCAGGGGTAAACACCGGGGAGCTGTTTTTT. Translation: CASNPGVNTGELFF. Full variable domain (missing parts from reference TRBV2 and TRBJ2-2): EPEVTQTPSHQVTQMGQEVILRCVPISNHLYFYWYRQILGQKVEFLVSFYNNEISEKSEIFDDQFSVERPDGSNFTLKIRSTKLEDSAMYFCASNPGVNTGELFFGEGSRLTVL.

This clonotype was seen a few times. This rearrangement joins TRBV7-9 to TRBJ1-1, with 7 bases that match TRBD1. The germline V gene has CDR1 SEHNR and CDR2 FQNEAQ (reference sequence). Trimming removed 5 bases from V and 11 bases from J; junction bases left unmatched: 5. The CDR3 totals 11 residues. The CDR3, as DNA: TGTGCCAGCAGCCCGGACAGGAAGGCTTTCTTT. Translation gives CASSPDRKAFF.

The V gene is TRBV7-9, the J gene TRBJ2-7; D is ambiguous. CDR1 and CDR2 (germline): SEHNR, FQNEAQ (reference sequence). Trimming took off 4 bases at V and 3 bases at J, with 16 bases between the two ends. The CDR3 runs 15 residues. The CDR3 sequence: CASSSRVPEDYEQYF. CDR3 DNA sequence: TGTGCCAGCAGCTCCCGGGTCCCTGAAGACTACGAGCAGTACTTC.

This clonotype was counted many times. The chain joins TRBV20-1 to TRBJ2-3; 8 bases fit TRBD2. The CDR3 has 15 residues. V lost 6 bases to trimming and J lost 2 bases; unmatched junction nucleotides: 10. The germline gives CDR1 DFQATT, CDR2 SNEGSKA (reference sequence). CDR3 DNA: TGCAGTGCCCCTGTCGTAGCGGGACCCACAGATACGCAGTATTTT. It encodes CSAPVVAGPTDTQYF.

This clonotype was detected ten times or more. V usage is TRBV5-1 and J usage is TRBJ2-7; D unclear. Trimming shortened V by 0 bases and J by 5 bases, and 9 bases separated the two germline ends. This CDR3 is 13 amino acids long. Per the germline V gene, CDR1 is SGHRS and CDR2 is YFSETQ. CDR3 amino acids: CASSLVGSDEQYF. For the CDR3, the DNA is TGCGCCAGCAGCTTGGTAGGGTCGGACGAGCAGTACTTC.

This clonotype came up many times. The J gene is TRBJ1-4, the V gene TRBV24-1; D gene unclear. CDR1 KGHDR and CDR2 SFDVKD come from the germline V gene. Trimming removed 9 bases at V and 5 bases at J, with 12 bases between. The CDR3 extends over 13 amino acids. The CDR3 is CATGEADNEKLFF. CDR3 nucleotide sequence: TGTGCCACCGGGGAAGCAGACAATGAAAAACTGTTTTTT.

This clonotype was picked up many times. V usage is TRBV12-3 or TRBV12-4 and J usage is TRBJ2-3, with 13 positions matching TRBD2. The CDR3 is 16 amino acids. The J segment lost 6 bases and the V segment lost 5 bases, leaving 8 bases of the junction unmatched. CDR3 sequence: CASSLGTSGARDTQYF. CDR3 coding DNA: TGTGCCAGCAGTCTCGGGACTAGCGGGGCCAGGGATACGCAGTATTTT.

This clonotype was detected ten times or more. The chain carries TRBV29-1 and TRBJ1-1; D may be TRBD1 (6 bases). Per the germline V gene, CDR1 is SQVTM and CDR2 is ANQGSEA. V lost 3 bases, J lost 1 base, and 12 bases lay in between. This CDR3 has 14 residues. DNA of the CDR3: TGCAGCGTTGACCGACCGGGACAGAACACTGAAGCTTTCTTT. Translated: CSVDRPGQNTEAFF.

The chain links TRBV18 to TRBJ2-7, with D possibly TRBD2 on 6 matching bases. CDR1 and CDR2 from the germline V gene are KGHSH and LQKENI. This CDR3 has 14 amino acids. V lost 6 bases, J lost 3 bases, and 15 bases lay in between. Written as DNA, the CDR3 is TGTGCCAGCTCCCCTTCAACGGGAGACTACGAGCAGTACTTC. Residues: CASSPSTGDYEQYF.

This clonotype came up many times. The chain combines TRBV20-1 with TRBJ2-2; the match to TRBD2 covers 8 bases. The germline gives CDR1 DFQATT, CDR2 SNEGSKA (reference sequence). This CDR3 has 15 amino acids. The trim removed 2 bases at V and 4 bases at J, leaving 6 bases unmatched. The DNA for the CDR3 is TGCAGTGCTAGAAGAGCGGGAGTGAGCACCGGGGAGCTGTTTTTT. As protein: CSARRAGVSTGELFF.

This clonotype showed up many times. CDR3 residues: CSAGRTGHSPLHF. The CDR3 bases are TGCAGTGCTGGACGGACGGGACATTCACCCCTCCACTTT. The chain is built from TRBV20-1 and TRBJ1-6, with D tentatively TRBD1 (5 bases). The ends were cut back, 5 bases at V and 8 bases at J, with 13 bases in the middle. Germline assignment: CDR1 DFQATT and CDR2 SNEGSKA (reference sequence). The CDR3 totals 13 residues.